Detailed here is one TCR beta chain. What it recognizes is unknown. This entry comes from a study of human T cells and chemical hapten exposure. Study overall: On 2 cm by 2 cm of upper inner arm skin, sensitization was performed with 2% DPC.

Individual cDNA molecules in this library carried unique molecular identifiers. A single record per CDR3 protein comes from TCRdb applying MiXCR to the RACE reads. The data show about 99,000 distinct CDR3 sequences, around 12% seen once. Documented time point: patch test 1, 2 weeks after DPC sensitization. Specified treatment: therapeutic diphenylcyclopropenone sensitization with weekly scalp DPC. Study-wide points: PT1 expanded TCR counts and patch test score were linked, and their correlation was positive.

V trimming: 4 bases; J trimming: 5 bases; junction bases outside the gene matches: 4. The germline CDR1 and CDR2 sequences are LGHNA and YSLEER. This CDR3 has 14 amino acids. The receptor's source is a woman between 40 and 50 years old with alopecia areata. Some clones in this sample may be carry-over from other donors' samples. The source was whole blood, collected in connection with sensitization to the hapten diphenylcyclopropenone (DPC). This chain connects TRBV4-3 to TRBJ1-1; 10 nucleotides align to TRBD1. The CDR3 here is CASSRWDRGTEAFF. The CDR3 DNA sequence: TGCGCCAGCAGCCGATGGGACAGGGGAACTGAAGCTTTCTTT.